The next 32 T cell receptor beta chains were all read from a single sample in a study of regulatory T cells in long-lasting Graves disease. As for time point: newly diagnosed GD, antithyroid drugs for less than 3 months. With RNA extracted from PBMCs as input, the TCR library was made. With iRepertoire HTBI primers and Arm-PCR of CDR3 regions, TCR beta libraries were built. MiXCR, applied by TCRdb to the multiplex PCR reads, yields one record per CDR3 protein. The sample records over 300,000 distinct CDR3 sequences, around 15% being singletons. The sequencing here drew on peripheral blood mononuclear cells (PBMCs), taken at new diagnosis, from a patient treated with antithyroid drugs. Source of these receptors: a female donor with Graves disease.

This clonotype showed up many times. The chain couples TRBV6-2 or TRBV6-3 to TRBJ2-5, with D uncertain. There are 16 residues in the CDR3. The V gene's germline CDR1 is MNHEY and CDR2 SVGEGT. With 0 bases removed from V and 5 bases from J, the gap between germline ends came to 16 bases. The CDR3 here is CASSYSRIPKGETQYF. In DNA form, the CDR3 reads TGTGCCAGCAGTTACTCCCGGATACCTAAAGGGGAGACCCAGTACTTC.

The chain couples TRBV12-3 or TRBV12-4 to TRBJ2-3; 10 nucleotides align to TRBD2. J gave up 0 bases and V 0 bases, and 9 bases lay outside the gene matches. This CDR3 spans 19 amino acids. CDR3 in DNA: TGTGCCAGCAGTTTAGCGGGTAGCGGGGGGCGTCGTAGCACAGATACGCAGTATTTT. This codes for CASSLAGSGGRRSTDTQYF.

This clonotype was counted a few times. This chain joins TRBV4-1 and TRBJ2-1; no firm D call. The V end was cut by 0 bases, the J end by 9 bases, with 15 bases between. The CDR3 is made up of 15 amino acids. CDR1 MGHRA and CDR2 YSYEKL come from the germline V gene. For the CDR3, the DNA is TGCGCCAGCAGCCAAGACAAGTCGTCCGCGCTTGAGCAGTTCTTC. Amino acids: CASSQDKSSALEQFF.

This clonotype was seen at least ten times. This chain connects TRBV6-1 to TRBJ1-2, with 8 bases that match TRBD1. Germline assignment: CDR1 MNHNS and CDR2 SASEGT. Germline trimming cut 6 bases from V and 3 bases from J; bases unmatched to any gene: 15. The CDR3 has 17 residues. CDR3 protein: CASRLSGQGMGDYGYTF. CDR3 nucleotide sequence: TGTGCCAGCAGGCTAAGCGGACAGGGAATGGGAGACTATGGCTACACCTTC.

This clonotype was recorded many times. The chain links TRBV12-5 to TRBJ2-2; 7 nucleotides agree with TRBD1. This CDR3 is built from 17 residues. CDR1 and CDR2 (germline): LGHNT, FRNRAP. The ends lost 5 bases at V and 1 base at J; junction bases unmatched: 10. For the CDR3, the DNA is TGTGCTAGTGGTATACAAGCCGGGACAGAGAACACCGGGGAGCTGTTTTTT. Protein: CASGIQAGTENTGELFF.

The chain combines TRBV30 with TRBJ2-7; weak D call: TRBD1 (6 bases). V was clipped by 4 bases and J by 2 bases, with 18 bases between them. CDR3 length: 15 residues. The germline V gene has CDR1 GTSNPN and CDR2 SVGIG (reference sequence). CDR3 in amino acids: CAWTRRGQGPYEQYF. CDR3 DNA sequence: TGTGCCTGGACCCGCCGAGGGCAGGGGCCCTACGAGCAGTACTTC.

This clonotype came up many times. This sequence joins TRBV7-2 and TRBJ2-3; 7 bases align to TRBD1. J gave up 6 bases and V 3 bases, and 3 bases lay outside the gene matches. Germline CDR1 SGHTA, CDR2 FQGNSA. This CDR3 comprises 13 residues. This CDR3 is CASSLTGSDTQYF. The CDR3 region has the DNA TGTGCCAGCAGCTTGACAGGGTCCGATACGCAGTATTTT.

This clonotype was counted at least ten times. The chain combines TRBV5-1 with TRBJ2-5; TRBD2 matches at 11 bases. V dropped 0 bases and J dropped 5; count of bases not matched to a gene: 3. The length of the CDR3 is 15 residues. Germline CDR1 and CDR2: SGHRS and YFSETQ. This CDR3 reads CASSLAGTSGETQYF. For the CDR3, the DNA is TGCGCCAGCAGCTTGGCCGGGACTAGCGGTGAGACCCAGTACTTC.

At least ten counts were recorded for this clonotype. The chain joins TRBV28 to TRBJ1-1; D is unclear. V dropped 3 bases and J dropped 11 bases, with 10 bases sitting between them. Germline V lookup: CDR1 MDHEN, CDR2 SYDVKM. The CDR3 has 11 amino acids. Here the CDR3 DNA reads TGTGCCAGCAGTTTTAGGAACGGGGCTTTCTTT. It codes for CASSFRNGAFF.

V and J are TRBV11-3 and TRBJ1-1; D gene ambiguous. Trimming removed 6 bases from V and 3 bases from J, with 20 bases in between. The CDR3 is made up of 16 amino acids. Germline CDR1 reads SGHNT; CDR2 reads YENEEA. The CDR3: CASSFNPPRKDTEAFF. As DNA, the CDR3 is TGTGCCAGCAGTTTTAATCCCCCCCGAAAAGACACTGAAGCTTTCTTT.

This clonotype has only a few counts. The chain links TRBV12-3 or TRBV12-4 to TRBJ1-4, with D uncertain. This CDR3 spans 12 amino acids. The V and J ends lost 5 bases and 8 bases respectively, with 9 bases between them. CDR3 sequence: CASSPGSEKLFF. The CDR3 DNA is TGTGCCAGCAGTCCCGGGAGCGAAAAACTGTTTTTT.

The table lists this clonotype with many counts. The CDR3 bases are TGCGCCAGCAGCTTGGGACAGGGGGCTACTGAAGCTTTCTTT. Its translation is CASSLGQGATEAFF. The V and J genes are TRBV5-1 and TRBJ1-1, with 10 positions matching TRBD1. Germline assignment: CDR1 SGHRS and CDR2 YFSETQ. V lost 0 bases to trimming and J lost 5 bases; unmatched junction nucleotides: 1. CDR3 length: 14 residues.

This clonotype was observed many times. The genes are TRBV12-3 or TRBV12-4 and TRBJ1-5; 10 bases line up with TRBD1. CDR3 length: 13 amino acids. Losses at the gene ends were 4 bases for V and 8 bases for J; bases not matched to a gene: 2. The CDR3, as DNA: TGTGCCAGCAGTTGGGGACAGGGGAAGCCCCAGCATTTT. It encodes CASSWGQGKPQHF.

This clonotype was counted at least ten times. This chain links TRBV3-1 with TRBJ2-3; TRBD2 matches at 10 bases. The germline V gene has CDR1 LGHDT and CDR2 YNNKEL (reference sequence). J lost 7 bases, V lost 6 bases, and 4 bases had no gene match. The CDR3 covers 13 residues. CDR3 DNA: TGTGCCAGCAGGGCTAGCGGGGGTAATACGCAGTATTTT. Translated, it gives CASRASGGNTQYF.

The chain has TRBV5-6 and TRBJ2-7; D is perhaps TRBD1 (7 bases). Per germline, CDR1 SGHDT and CDR2 YYEEEE. The V end was cut by 3 bases, the J end by 2 bases, with 12 bases between. The CDR3 consists of 14 residues. CDR3 residues: CASSWGDSTYEQYF. CDR3 nucleotides: TGTGCCAGCAGCTGGGGGGACAGCACCTACGAGCAGTACTTC. The full variable domain, in which reference TRBV5-6 and TRBJ2-7 provide the parts outside the CDR3, is DAGVTQSPTHLIKTRGQQVTLRCSPKSGHDTVSWYQQALGQGPQFIFQYYEEEERQRGNFPDRFSGHQFPNYSSELNVNALLLGDSALYLCASSWGDSTYEQYFGPGTRLTVT.

This clonotype was detected many times. The chain recombines TRBV30 with TRBJ2-2; 12 bases agree with TRBD2. Trimming at V came to 5 bases and at J to 5 bases, leaving 3 bases not matched to a gene. This CDR3 has 14 amino acids. Germline loops: CDR1 GTSNPN, CDR2 SVGIG (reference sequence). CDR3 residues: CAWGTSGWTGELFF. The CDR3 DNA follows: TGTGCCTGGGGGACTAGCGGGTGGACCGGGGAGCTGTTTTTT.

This clonotype was observed many times. The V call is TRBV11-2, the J call TRBJ2-3; 8 bases map to TRBD1. This CDR3 is built from 17 residues. Germline lookup yields CDR1 SGHAT and CDR2 FQNNGV. J was trimmed by 5 bases and V by 0 bases; bases with no gene match: 10. CDR3 loop: CASSLDYLGQGGDTQYF. The CDR3 DNA reads TGTGCCAGCAGCTTAGATTATCTTGGACAGGGTGGAGATACGCAGTATTTT.

Concerning this clonotype itself: No conserved phenylalanine or tryptophan is present at the end of the CDR3, so a read error is the likely explanation. J is TRBJ2-7 and V is TRBV9; D could derive from TRBD1 or TRBD2 (5 bases each). The V gene's germline CDR1 is SGDLS and CDR2 YYNGEE. Trimming took 0 bases from V and 1 from J, leaving 8 bases between them. This CDR3 region has 14 residues. CDR3 sequence reads: CASSVGWGSYEQYY. The CDR3 nucleotides read TGTGCCAGCAGCGTAGGGTGGGGGTCCTACGAGCAGTACTAC.

This clonotype was counted many times. This chain joins TRBV7-2 and TRBJ2-3, with D tentatively TRBD1 or TRBD2 (6 bases each). CDR1 and CDR2 (germline): SGHTA, FQGNSA. The CDR3 loop spans 14 amino acids. Trimming took off 6 bases at V and 4 bases at J, with 14 bases between the two ends. Here the CDR3 DNA reads TGTGCCAGCAGAGATACGAGGGGGGCAGATACGCAGTATTTT. Protein sequence: CASRDTRGADTQYF.

This clonotype was detected many times. The chain is built from TRBV12-3 or TRBV12-4 and TRBJ2-5, with D unclear. The CDR3 loop spans 14 amino acids. V was clipped by 2 bases and J by 7 bases, with 14 bases between them. CDR3 sequence: CASSLFAGEGTQYF. The DNA of the CDR3 is TGTGCCAGCAGTTTATTCGCAGGCGAAGGGACCCAGTACTTC.

This clonotype occurred many times. This rearrangement joins TRBV20-1 to TRBJ2-7; D perhaps matches TRBD2 (5 bases). The CDR3 consists of 15 residues. Trimming stripped 6 bases from V and 2 bases from J, with 20 bases between. Per germline, CDR1 DFQATT and CDR2 SNEGSKA (reference sequence). DNA of the CDR3: TGCAGTGCCGAGCGGTTGCTAGTTCCCCCCTACGAGCAGTACTTC. Encoded protein: CSAERLLVPPYEQYF.

The chain has TRBV3-1 and TRBJ1-1; 9 bases fit TRBD1. CDR3 length equals 15 residues. CDR1 is LGHDT and CDR2 is YNNKEL in the germline V gene (reference sequence). Losses at the gene ends were 5 bases for V and 4 bases for J; bases not matched to a gene: 8. The CDR3 DNA reads TGTGCCAGCAGCTCGTCCGGGACAGGGATCACTGAAGCTTTCTTT. It translates to CASSSSGTGITEAFF.

In its sample, this clonotype was seen many times. The chain joins TRBV27 to TRBJ2-2, with 13 bases lining up with TRBD2. Germline CDR1 is MNHEY and CDR2 is SMNVEV (reference sequence). The CDR3 is made up of 17 amino acids. The V segment lost 6 bases and the J segment 3 bases; nucleotides outside the gene matches: 7. In DNA form, the CDR3 reads TGTGCCAGCAGGAATCCGGGACTAGCGGGATACACCGGGGAGCTGTTTTTT. It yields the protein CASRNPGLAGYTGELFF.

The chain recombines TRBV5-1 with TRBJ2-7; tentative D call: TRBD1 (6 bases). V lost 7 bases, J lost 7 bases, and 21 bases lay in between. This CDR3 has 14 amino acids. Germline assignment: CDR1 SGHRS and CDR2 YFSETQ. The CDR3, as DNA: TGCGCCAGCCGTCCAGGGGCTTCGTCGCGGGAGCAGTACTTC. It encodes CASRPGASSREQYF.

This clonotype was seen a handful of times. J is TRBJ2-7 and V is TRBV7-2; perhaps TRBD2 as D (6 bases). V dropped 5 bases and J dropped 3 bases, with 29 bases sitting between them. In germline, CDR1 is SGHTA, CDR2 FQGNSA. The CDR3 is made up of 19 amino acids. CDR3 region: CASSNRRLGIGGKYYEQYF. The CDR3 DNA sequence: TGTGCCAGCAGCAACAGAAGGTTGGGGATAGGCGGGAAGTACTACGAGCAGTACTTC.

This clonotype was counted many times. V is TRBV11-2 and J is TRBJ1-1; D might be TRBD1 (5 bases). This CDR3 is built from 12 residues. Between the trimmed V and J ends, which lost 5 bases and 11 bases, there was a span of 15 bases. Germline lookup yields CDR1 SGHAT and CDR2 FQNNGV. The CDR3 spells CASSPWGLTAFF. The CDR3 DNA reads as TGTGCCAGCAGCCCTTGGGGGTTGACTGCTTTCTTT.

This clonotype was recorded at least ten times. This chain uses TRBV12-3 or TRBV12-4 with TRBJ1-6, with a possible D match to TRBD1 (5 bases). This CDR3 has 19 residues. With 2 bases removed from V and 3 bases from J, the gap between germline ends came to 20 bases. The CDR3 loop reads CASSLREGSLGYYNSPLHF. The DNA for the CDR3 is TGTGCCAGCAGTTTACGGGAGGGGAGTTTAGGCTACTATAATTCACCCCTCCACTTT.

The chain has TRBV6-5 and TRBJ1-6; 7 nucleotides align to TRBD1. The V gene end was trimmed by 0 bases and the J gene end by 7 bases; junction bases not matched to a gene: 3. The CDR3 runs to 15 residues. Germline CDR1 and CDR2: MNHEY and SVGAGI. Here the CDR3 reads CASSYSKGGNSPLHF. The DNA for the CDR3 is TGTGCCAGCAGTTACTCGAAAGGGGGCAATTCACCCCTCCACTTT.

This clonotype was counted a few times. This sequence joins TRBV28 and TRBJ1-1; no definite D call. Germline-derived CDR1 and CDR2 are MDHEN and SYDVKM. This CDR3 is built from 11 residues. Trimming cost V 3 bases and J 7 bases, with 6 bases left between them. CDR3 region: CASSFWSEAFF. CDR3 nucleotide sequence: TGTGCCAGCAGTTTTTGGAGTGAAGCTTTCTTT. Filled out from reference TRBV28 and TRBJ1-1, the complete variable domain reads DVKVTQSSRYLVKRTGEKVFLECVQDMDHENMFWYRQDPGLGLRLIYFSYDVKMKEKGDIPEGYSVSREKKERFSLILESASTNQTSMYLCASSFWSEAFFGQGTRLTVV.

This clonotype was detected many times. The chain couples TRBV7-2 to TRBJ2-5; 8 positions match TRBD2. The germline V gene has CDR1 SGHTA and CDR2 FQGNSA. After removal of 2 bases from V and 3 bases from J, the junction contained 8 bases not matched to a gene. CDR3 length: 16 amino acids. CDR3 coding DNA: TGTGCCAGCAGCTTAAGGATCGGGAGGGGGGAAGAGACCCAGTACTTC. Its translation: CASSLRIGRGEETQYF.

This clonotype was observed many times. The rearrangement joins TRBV5-1 to TRBJ1-2, with 7 bases that match TRBD1. Germline-derived CDR1 and CDR2 are SGHRS and YFSETQ. The CDR3 length is 15 residues. Germline trimming cut 4 bases from V and 5 bases from J; bases unmatched to any gene: 11. The CDR3: CASSVDGTDSYGYTF. Written as DNA, the CDR3 is TGCGCCAGCAGCGTGGACGGGACAGATTCGTATGGCTACACCTTC.

The J gene is TRBJ2-2, the V gene TRBV29-1; maybe TRBD1 (5 bases). The germline V and J ends were trimmed by 0 bases and 5 bases, with 10 bases remaining between them. The CDR3 is made up of 14 amino acids. Germline-derived CDR1 and CDR2 are SQVTM and ANQGSEA. CDR3 residues: CSVEDRVGTGELFF. CDR3 DNA sequence: TGCAGCGTTGAAGACAGGGTTGGGACCGGGGAGCTGTTTTTT.